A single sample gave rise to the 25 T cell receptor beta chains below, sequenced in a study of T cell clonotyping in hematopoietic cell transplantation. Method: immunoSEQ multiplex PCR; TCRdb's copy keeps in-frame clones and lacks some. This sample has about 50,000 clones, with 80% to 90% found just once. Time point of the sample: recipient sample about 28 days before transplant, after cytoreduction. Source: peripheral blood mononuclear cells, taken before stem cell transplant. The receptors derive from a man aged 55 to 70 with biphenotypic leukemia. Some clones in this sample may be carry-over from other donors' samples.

The CDR3 spells CASSVVPGTSYNEQFF. The CDR3, as DNA: TGTGCCAGCAGCGTAGTTCCGGGGACCTCCTACAATGAGCAGTTCTTC. The chain combines TRBV9 with TRBJ2-1; D tentatively fits TRBD1 or TRBD2 (5 bases each). The length of the CDR3 is 16 residues. Germline CDR1 and CDR2: SGDLS and YYNGEE. Trimming cost V 0 bases and J 0 bases, with 10 bases left between them.

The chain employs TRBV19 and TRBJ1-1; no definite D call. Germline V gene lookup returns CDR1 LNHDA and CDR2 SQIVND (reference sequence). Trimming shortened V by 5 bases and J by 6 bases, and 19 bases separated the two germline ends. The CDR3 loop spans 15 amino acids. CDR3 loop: CASSPRFPPRAEAFF. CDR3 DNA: TGTGCCAGTAGTCCGCGGTTCCCCCCGAGGGCTGAAGCTTTCTTT.

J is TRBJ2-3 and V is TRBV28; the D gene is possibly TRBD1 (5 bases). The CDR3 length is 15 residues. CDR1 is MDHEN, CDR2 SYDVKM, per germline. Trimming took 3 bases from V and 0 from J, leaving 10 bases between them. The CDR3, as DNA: TGTGCCAGCAGTTTTGGAGCAGGGAGCACAGATACGCAGTATTTT. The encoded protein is CASSFGAGSTDTQYF.

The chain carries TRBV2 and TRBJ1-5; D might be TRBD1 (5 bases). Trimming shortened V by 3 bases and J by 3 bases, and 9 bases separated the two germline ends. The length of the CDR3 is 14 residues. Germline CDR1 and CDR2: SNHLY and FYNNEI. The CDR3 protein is CASSEGRNNQPQHF. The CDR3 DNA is TGTGCCAGCAGTGAGGGACGGAACAATCAGCCCCAGCATTTT.

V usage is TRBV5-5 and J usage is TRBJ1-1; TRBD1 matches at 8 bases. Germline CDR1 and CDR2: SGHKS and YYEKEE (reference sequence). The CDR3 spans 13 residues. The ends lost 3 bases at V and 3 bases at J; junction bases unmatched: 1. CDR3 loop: CASSWTGYTEAFF. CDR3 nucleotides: TGTGCCAGCAGCTGGACAGGGTACACTGAAGCTTTCTTT. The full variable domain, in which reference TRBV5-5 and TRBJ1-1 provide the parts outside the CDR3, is DAGVTQSPTHLIKTRGQQVTLRCSPISGHKSVSWYQQVLGQGPQFIFQYYEKEERGRGNFPDRFSARQFPNYSSELNVNALLLGDSALYLCASSWTGYTEAFFGQGTRLTVV.

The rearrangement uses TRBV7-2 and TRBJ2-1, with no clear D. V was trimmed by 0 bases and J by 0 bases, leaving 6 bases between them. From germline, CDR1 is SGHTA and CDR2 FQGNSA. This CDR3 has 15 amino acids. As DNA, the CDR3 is TGTGCCAGCAGCTTAGCGGTCCCCTCCTACAATGAGCAGTTCTTC. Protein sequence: CASSLAVPSYNEQFF.

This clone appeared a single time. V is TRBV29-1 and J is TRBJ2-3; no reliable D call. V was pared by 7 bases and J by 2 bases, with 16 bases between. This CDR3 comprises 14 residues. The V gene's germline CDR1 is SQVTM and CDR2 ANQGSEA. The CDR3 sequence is CSASTAAVTDTQYF. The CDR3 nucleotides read TGCAGCGCCTCAACCGCGGCAGTCACAGATACGCAGTATTTT.

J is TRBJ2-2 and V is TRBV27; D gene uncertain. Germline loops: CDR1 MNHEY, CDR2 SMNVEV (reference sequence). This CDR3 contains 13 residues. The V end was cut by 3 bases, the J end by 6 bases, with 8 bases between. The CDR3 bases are TGTGCCAGCAGTTTTCTGGTCGCCGGGGAGCTGTTTTTT. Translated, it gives CASSFLVAGELFF.

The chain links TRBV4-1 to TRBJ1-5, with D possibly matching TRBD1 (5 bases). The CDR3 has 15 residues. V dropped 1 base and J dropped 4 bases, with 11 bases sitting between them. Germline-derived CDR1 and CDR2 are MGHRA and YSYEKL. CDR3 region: CASSQVTGTNQPQHF. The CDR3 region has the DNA TGCGCCAGCAGCCAAGTAACAGGAACTAATCAGCCCCAGCATTTT.

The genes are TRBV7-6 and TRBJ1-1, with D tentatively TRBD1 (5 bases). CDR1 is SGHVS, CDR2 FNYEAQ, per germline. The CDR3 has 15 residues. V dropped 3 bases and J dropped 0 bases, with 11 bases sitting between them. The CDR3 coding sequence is TGTGCCAGCAGCTTGGGGGACGGGGTGAACACTGAAGCTTTCTTT. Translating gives CASSLGDGVNTEAFF.

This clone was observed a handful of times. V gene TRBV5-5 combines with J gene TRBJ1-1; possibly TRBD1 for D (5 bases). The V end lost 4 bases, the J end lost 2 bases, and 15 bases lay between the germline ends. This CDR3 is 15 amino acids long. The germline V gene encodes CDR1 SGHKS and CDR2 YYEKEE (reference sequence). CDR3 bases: TGTGCCAGCAGCCCTCCTTGGGGGGGAAACACTGAAGCTTTCTTT. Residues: CASSPPWGGNTEAFF.

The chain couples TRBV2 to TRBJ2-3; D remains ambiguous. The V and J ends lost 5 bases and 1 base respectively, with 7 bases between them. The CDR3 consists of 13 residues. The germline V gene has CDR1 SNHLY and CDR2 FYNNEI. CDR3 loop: CASSFEGTDTQYF. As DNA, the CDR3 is TGTGCCAGCAGTTTCGAGGGCACAGATACGCAGTATTTT.

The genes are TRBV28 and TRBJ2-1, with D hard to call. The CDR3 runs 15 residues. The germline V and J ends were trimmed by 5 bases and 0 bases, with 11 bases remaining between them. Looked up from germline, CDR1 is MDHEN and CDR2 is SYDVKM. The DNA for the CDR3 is TGTGCCAGCAGTGGACCGATGAGCTCCTACAATGAGCAGTTCTTC. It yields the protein CASSGPMSSYNEQFF.

The CDR3 reads CASSTSGELFF. The DNA of the CDR3 is TGTGCCAGCAGCACCTCCGGGGAGCTGTTTTTT. V gene TRBV7-2 combines with J gene TRBJ2-2; D unresolved. Trimming took 5 bases from V and 6 from J, leaving 4 bases between them. The CDR3 loop spans 11 amino acids. Germline CDR1 SGHTA, CDR2 FQGNSA.

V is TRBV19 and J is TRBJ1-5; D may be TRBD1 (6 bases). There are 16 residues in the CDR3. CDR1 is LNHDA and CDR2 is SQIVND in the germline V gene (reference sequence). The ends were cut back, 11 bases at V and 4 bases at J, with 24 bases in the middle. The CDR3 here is CASTRAGADKNQPQHF. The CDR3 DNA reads TGTGCCTCGACCCGGGCAGGGGCCGACAAAAATCAGCCCCAGCATTTT.

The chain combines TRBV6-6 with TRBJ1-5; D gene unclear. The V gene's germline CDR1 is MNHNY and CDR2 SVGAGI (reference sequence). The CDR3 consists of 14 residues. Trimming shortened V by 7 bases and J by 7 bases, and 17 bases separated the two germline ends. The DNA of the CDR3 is TGTGCCAGCACCAGCGAACTAGGCTGGCAGCCCCAGCATTTT. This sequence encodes CASTSELGWQPQHF.

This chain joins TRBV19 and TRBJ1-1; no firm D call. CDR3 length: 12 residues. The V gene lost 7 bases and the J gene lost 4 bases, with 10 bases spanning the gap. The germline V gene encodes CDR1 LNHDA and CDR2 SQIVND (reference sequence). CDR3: CASKSWLTEAFF. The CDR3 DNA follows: TGTGCCAGTAAGTCATGGCTCACTGAAGCTTTCTTT.

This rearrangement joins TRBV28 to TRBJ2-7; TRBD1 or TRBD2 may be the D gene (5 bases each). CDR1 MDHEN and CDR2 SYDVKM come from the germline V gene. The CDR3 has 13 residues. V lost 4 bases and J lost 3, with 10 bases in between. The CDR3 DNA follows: TGTGCCAGCAGTTCGGGGCAAATCTACGAGCAGTACTTC. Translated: CASSSGQIYEQYF.

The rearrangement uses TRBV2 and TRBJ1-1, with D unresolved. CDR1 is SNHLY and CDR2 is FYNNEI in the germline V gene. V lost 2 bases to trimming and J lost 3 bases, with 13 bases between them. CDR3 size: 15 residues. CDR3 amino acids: CASSERTARYTEAFF. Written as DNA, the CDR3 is TGTGCCAGCAGTGAACGGACGGCTAGGTACACTGAAGCTTTCTTT.

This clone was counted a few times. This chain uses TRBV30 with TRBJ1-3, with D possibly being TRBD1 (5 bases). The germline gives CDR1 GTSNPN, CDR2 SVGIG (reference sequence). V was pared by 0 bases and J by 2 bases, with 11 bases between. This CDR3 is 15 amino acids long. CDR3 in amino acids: CAWSVGIRAGNTIYF. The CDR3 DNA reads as TGTGCCTGGAGTGTGGGGATCAGGGCTGGAAACACCATATATTTT. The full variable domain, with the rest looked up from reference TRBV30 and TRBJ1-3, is SQTIHQWPATLVQPVGSPLSLECTVEGTSNPNLYWYRQAAGRGLQLLFYSVGIGQISSEVPQNLSASRPQDRQFILSSKKLLLSDSGFYLCAWSVGIRAGNTIYFGEGSWLTVV.

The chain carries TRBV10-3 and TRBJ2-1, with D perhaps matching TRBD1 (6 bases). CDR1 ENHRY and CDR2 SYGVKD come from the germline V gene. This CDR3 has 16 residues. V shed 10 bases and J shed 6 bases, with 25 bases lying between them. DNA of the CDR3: TGTGCCACCTCCCGGTTGGTGGGGGCCGGATCCAATGAGCAGTTCTTC. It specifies CATSRLVGAGSNEQFF.

CDR3 nucleotides: TGCGCCAGCAGCCAAGATTGGCAACTAGCGGGAGTTCGGGAGACCCAGTACTTC. Protein product: CASSQDWQLAGVRETQYF. The V call is TRBV4-1, the J call TRBJ2-5; 11 nucleotides agree with TRBD2. Trimming at V came to 0 bases and at J to 5 bases, leaving 11 bases not matched to a gene. The CDR3 extends over 18 amino acids. Looked up from germline, CDR1 is MGHRA and CDR2 is YSYEKL.

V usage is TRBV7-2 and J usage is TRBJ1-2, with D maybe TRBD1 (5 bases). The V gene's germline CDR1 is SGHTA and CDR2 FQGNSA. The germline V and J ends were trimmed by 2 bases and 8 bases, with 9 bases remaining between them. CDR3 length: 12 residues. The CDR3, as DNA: TGTGCCAGCAGCTTAAGGGGTGACGGCTACACCTTC. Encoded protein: CASSLRGDGYTF.

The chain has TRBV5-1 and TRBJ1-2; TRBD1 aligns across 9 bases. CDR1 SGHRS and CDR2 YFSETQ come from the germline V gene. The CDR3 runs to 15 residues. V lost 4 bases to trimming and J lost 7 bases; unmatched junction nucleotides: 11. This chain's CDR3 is CASSLTGGTYSGYTF. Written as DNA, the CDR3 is TGCGCCAGCAGCCTGACAGGGGGAACGTATAGTGGCTACACCTTC.

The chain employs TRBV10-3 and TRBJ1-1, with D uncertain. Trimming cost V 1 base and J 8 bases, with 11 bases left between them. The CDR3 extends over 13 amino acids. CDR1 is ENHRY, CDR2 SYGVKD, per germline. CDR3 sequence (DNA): TGTGCCATCAGTGAGTTTACAGACTCCGAAGCTTTCTTT. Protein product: CAISEFTDSEAFF.